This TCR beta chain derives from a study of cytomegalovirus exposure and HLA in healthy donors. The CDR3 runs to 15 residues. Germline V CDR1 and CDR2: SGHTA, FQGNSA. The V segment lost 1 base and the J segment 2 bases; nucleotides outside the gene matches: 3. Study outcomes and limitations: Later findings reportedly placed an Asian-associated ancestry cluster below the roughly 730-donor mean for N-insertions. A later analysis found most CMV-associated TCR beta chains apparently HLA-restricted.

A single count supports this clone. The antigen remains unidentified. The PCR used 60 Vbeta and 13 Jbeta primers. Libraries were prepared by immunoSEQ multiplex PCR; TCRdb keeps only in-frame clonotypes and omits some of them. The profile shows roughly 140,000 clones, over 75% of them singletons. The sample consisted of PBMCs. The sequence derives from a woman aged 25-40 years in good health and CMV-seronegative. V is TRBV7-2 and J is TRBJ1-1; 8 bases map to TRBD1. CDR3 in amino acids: CASSLVTGVNTEAFF. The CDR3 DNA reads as TGTGCCAGCAGCTTAGTGACAGGGGTAAACACTGAAGCTTTCTTT.